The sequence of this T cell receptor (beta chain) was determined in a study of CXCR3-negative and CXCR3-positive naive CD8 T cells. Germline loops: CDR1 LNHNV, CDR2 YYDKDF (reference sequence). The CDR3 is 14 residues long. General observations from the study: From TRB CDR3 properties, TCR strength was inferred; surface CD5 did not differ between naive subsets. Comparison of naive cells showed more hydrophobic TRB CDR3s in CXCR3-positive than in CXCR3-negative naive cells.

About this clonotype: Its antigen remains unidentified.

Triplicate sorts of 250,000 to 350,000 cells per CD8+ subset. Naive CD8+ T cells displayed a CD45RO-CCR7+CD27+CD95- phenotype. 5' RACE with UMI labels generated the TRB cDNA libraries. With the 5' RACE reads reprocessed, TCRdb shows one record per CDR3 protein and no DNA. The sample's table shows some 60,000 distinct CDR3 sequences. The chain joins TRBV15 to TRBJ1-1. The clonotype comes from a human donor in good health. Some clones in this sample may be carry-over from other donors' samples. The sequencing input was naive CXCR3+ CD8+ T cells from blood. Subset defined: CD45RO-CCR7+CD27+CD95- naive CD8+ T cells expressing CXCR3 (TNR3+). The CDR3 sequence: CATSRDLGWTEAFF.